This T cell receptor (beta chain) is drawn from a study of technical replicates of blood from four donors (dated by TCRdb to about 2017). A word on this clone: Its binding antigen is unknown. No much larger clone is present one base from it, and per-base qualities are unavailable.

Library generation was performed with the immunoSEQ multiplex PCR assay. This immuneACCESS table, as held by TCRdb, lists in-frame sequences with V and J called but not all clones. Of the missing ones, under half trace to an unresolved V gene in checked studies; the others have no known cause. The sample data list about 75,000 clones, and 95% to 98% of these were observed just once. The top ten hold 0.25% to 0.3% of the sample. The specimen was T cells isolated from PBMCs. The clonotype was recovered from a human donor in good health.

The CDR3 amino acid sequence is: CSVAGTSDSSTDTQYF. The nucleotide sequence reads as follows: TGCAGCGTTGCCGGGACTAGCGATTCAAGCACAGATACGCAGTATTTT. Recombination linked TRBV29-1 to TRBJ2-3, with 10 bases matching TRBD2. For CDR1 and CDR2, the germline V gene lists SQVTM and ANQGSEA. V has 4 bases trimmed and J has 0 bases trimmed; junction bases matching no gene number 7. The CDR3 spans 16 residues, from the cysteine through the phenylalanine. The CDR3 DNA has 48 bases and is translated from base 1.